Below are 12 T cell receptor beta chains sequenced from a single sample in a study of blood T cell repertoires in COVID-19 (TCRdb year 2020). Library preparation was by the immunoSEQ multiplex PCR assay. Here the immuneACCESS table is served through TCRdb, limited to in-frame sequences with V and J called. Missing clones are a known gap in these copies; in checked studies unresolved V genes cover under half, and the rest lacks a known reason. The sample data list around 200,000 clones, and about 80% of these were observed just once. Roughly 6.8% of the sample is held by the ten biggest clonotypes. Material for sequencing was peripheral blood. The receptors stem from a human donor in a cohort sampled during active COVID-19.

The rearrangement joins TRBV27 to TRBJ2-7; the match to TRBD1 covers 11 bases. V shed 6 bases, J shed 6 bases, and the junction held 10 bases outside the gene matches. The CDR3 loop spans 15 amino acids. Germline values: CDR1 MNHEY, CDR2 SMNVEV (reference sequence). CDR3 in amino acids: CASSYFGQGAGEQYF. The CDR3 region has the DNA TGTGCCAGCAGCTACTTCGGACAGGGGGCGGGCGAGCAGTACTTC.

The CDR3 sequence is CASSFDRGMRNEQFF. CDR3 sequence (DNA): TGCGCCAGCAGCTTTGACAGGGGAATGCGGAATGAGCAGTTCTTC. The V and J genes are TRBV5-1 and TRBJ2-1, with 8 bases aligning to TRBD1. The CDR3 has 15 amino acids. The junction had 8 bases not matched to a gene; V was cut back by 2 bases and J by 7 bases. Germline CDR1 reads SGHRS; CDR2 reads YFSETQ.

This sequence joins TRBV6-5 and TRBJ2-7, with D hard to call. Trimming took off 4 bases at V and 3 bases at J, with 13 bases between the two ends. The germline V gene has CDR1 MNHEY and CDR2 SVGAGI. The CDR3 extends over 14 amino acids. The CDR3 region has the DNA TGTGCCAGCAGTTCACACCCGATTATCTACGAGCAGTACTTC. This gives the protein CASSSHPIIYEQYF.

This chain connects TRBV5-1 to TRBJ1-3; 7 bases line up with TRBD1. This CDR3 has 16 residues. The germline gives CDR1 SGHRS, CDR2 YFSETQ. With 0 bases clipped from V and 0 bases from J, the junction kept 3 bases outside the gene matches. DNA for the CDR3: TGCGCCAGCAGCTTGGGGGGACAGCACTCTGGAAACACCATATATTTT. Encoded protein: CASSLGGQHSGNTIYF. The full variable domain, rest sourced from reference TRBV5-1 and TRBJ1-3, is KAGVTQTPRYLIKTRGQQVTLSCSPISGHRSVSWYQQTPGQGLQFLFEYFSETQRNKGNFPGRFSGRQFSNSRSEMNVSTLELGDSALYLCASSLGGQHSGNTIYFGEGSWLTVV.

The chain recombines TRBV10-1 with TRBJ2-7, with D possibly matching TRBD1 (6 bases). Germline V gives CDR1 WNHNN, CDR2 SYGVQD (reference sequence). V shed 6 bases and J shed 1 base, with 13 bases lying between them. This CDR3 is 14 amino acids long. The CDR3 region has the DNA TGCGCCAGCAGGAAGGACAGAGGGTCCTACGAGCAGTACTTC. Translating gives CASRKDRGSYEQYF.

V is TRBV3-1 (or the pseudogene TRBV3-2) and J is TRBJ2-5, with D possibly TRBD2 on 6 matching bases. Trimming took off 3 bases at V and 5 bases at J, with 16 bases between the two ends. Per the germline V gene, CDR1 is LGHDT and CDR2 is YNNKEL (reference sequence). The CDR3 is 15 amino acids. The CDR3 sequence is CASSHDLTRQETQYF. The CDR3 DNA reads as TGTGCCAGCAGCCATGATTTGACTAGGCAGGAGACCCAGTACTTC.

There are a few counts of this clone. The chain recombines TRBV6-1 with TRBJ1-1; D perhaps matches TRBD1 (5 bases). The CDR3 consists of 13 residues. V lost 2 bases to trimming and J lost 1 base, with 5 bases between them. Germline V CDR1 and CDR2: MNHNS, SASEGT. The CDR3 DNA reads as TGTGCCAGCAGTGAACAGGGGAACACTGAAGCTTTCTTT. Amino acids: CASSEQGNTEAFF.

The chain recombines TRBV11-1 with TRBJ2-7; 8 nucleotides align to TRBD1. The CDR3 length is 13 residues. Per the germline V gene, CDR1 is SGHAT and CDR2 is FQDESV (reference sequence). The V segment lost 3 bases and the J segment 7 bases; nucleotides outside the gene matches: 5. The CDR3 coding sequence is TGTGCCAGCAGCTTGCAGGACAGGGCTGAGCAGTACTTC. It codes for CASSLQDRAEQYF.

The rearrangement joins TRBV19 to TRBJ2-1; 8 nucleotides align to TRBD2. V was pared by 7 bases and J by 3 bases, with 11 bases of the junction left unmatched. Germline values: CDR1 LNHDA, CDR2 SQIVND (reference sequence). The CDR3 consists of 16 residues. The CDR3 is CASNSQRGPYYNEQFF. As DNA, the CDR3 is TGTGCCAGTAATAGCCAGCGGGGGCCTTACTACAATGAGCAGTTCTTC. Using reference TRBV19 and TRBJ2-1 for the parts outside the CDR3, the full variable domain is DGGITQSPKYLFRKEGQNVTLSCEQNLNHDAMYWYRQDPGQGLRLIYYSQIVNDFQKGDIAEGYSVSREKKESFPLTVTSAQKNPTAFYLCASNSQRGPYYNEQFFGPGTRLTVL.

The chain links TRBV2 to TRBJ1-1, with 7 bases lining up with TRBD1. With 1 base clipped from V and 6 bases from J, the junction kept 5 bases outside the gene matches. This CDR3 comprises 14 residues. CDR1 SNHLY and CDR2 FYNNEI come from the germline V gene. The CDR3 sequence: CASSEDRGRPEAFF. The CDR3 DNA sequence: TGTGCCAGCAGTGAAGACAGGGGAAGGCCTGAAGCTTTCTTT. Full variable domain (outside the CDR3, taken from reference TRBV2 and TRBJ1-1): EPEVTQTPSHQVTQMGQEVILRCVPISNHLYFYWYRQILGQKVEFLVSFYNNEISEKSEIFDDQFSVERPDGSNFTLKIRSTKLEDSAMYFCASSEDRGRPEAFFGQGTRLTVV.

V is TRBV6-5 and J is TRBJ1-3; 8 nucleotides line up with TRBD1. V lost 5 bases to trimming and J lost 0 bases; unmatched junction nucleotides: 3. CDR3 length equals 15 residues. The germline CDR1 and CDR2 sequences are MNHEY and SVGAGI. The CDR3 protein is CASSPGQASGNTIYF. In DNA form, the CDR3 reads TGTGCCAGCAGTCCGGGACAGGCCTCTGGAAACACCATATATTTT.

This sequence joins TRBV7-3 and TRBJ2-7, with a tentative D call TRBD1 (5 bases). The CDR3 totals 14 residues. V was cut by 5 bases and J by 3 bases, with 14 bases left in between. Germline CDR1 SGHTA, CDR2 FQGTGA. CDR3 residues: CASSKGTQGYEQYF. The CDR3 nucleotides read TGTGCCAGCAGCAAAGGAACTCAGGGCTACGAGCAGTACTTC. Complete variable domain (other parts from reference TRBV7-3 and TRBJ2-7): GAGVSQTPSNKVTEKGKYVELRCDPISGHTALYWYRQSLGQGPEFLIYFQGTGAADDSGLPNDRFFAVRPEGSVSTLKIQRTERGDSAVYLCASSKGTQGYEQYFGPGTRLTVT.